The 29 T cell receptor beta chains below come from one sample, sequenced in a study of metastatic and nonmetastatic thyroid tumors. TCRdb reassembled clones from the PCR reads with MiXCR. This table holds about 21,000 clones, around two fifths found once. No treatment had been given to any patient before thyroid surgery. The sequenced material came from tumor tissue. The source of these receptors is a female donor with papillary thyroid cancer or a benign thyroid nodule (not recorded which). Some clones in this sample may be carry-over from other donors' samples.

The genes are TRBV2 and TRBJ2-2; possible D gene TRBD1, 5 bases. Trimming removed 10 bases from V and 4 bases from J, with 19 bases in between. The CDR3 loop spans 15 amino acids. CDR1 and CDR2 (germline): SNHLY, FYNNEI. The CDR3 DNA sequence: TGTGCCACCAGGAAAGGGGTCCAGCGCACCGGGGAGCTGTTTTTT. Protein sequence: CATRKGVQRTGELFF.

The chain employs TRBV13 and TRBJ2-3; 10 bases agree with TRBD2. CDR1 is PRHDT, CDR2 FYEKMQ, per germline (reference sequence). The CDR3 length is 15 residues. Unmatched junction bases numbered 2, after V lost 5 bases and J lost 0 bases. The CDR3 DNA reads TGTGCCAGCAGCCGACTAGCGGGTAGCACAGATACGCAGTATTTT. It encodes CASSRLAGSTDTQYF.

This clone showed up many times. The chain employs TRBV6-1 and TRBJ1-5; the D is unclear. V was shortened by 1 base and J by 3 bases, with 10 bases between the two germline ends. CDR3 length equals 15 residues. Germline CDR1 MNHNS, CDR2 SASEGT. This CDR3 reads CASSEGGTVNQPQHF. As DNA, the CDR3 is TGTGCCAGCAGTGAAGGTGGAACAGTCAATCAGCCCCAGCATTTT.

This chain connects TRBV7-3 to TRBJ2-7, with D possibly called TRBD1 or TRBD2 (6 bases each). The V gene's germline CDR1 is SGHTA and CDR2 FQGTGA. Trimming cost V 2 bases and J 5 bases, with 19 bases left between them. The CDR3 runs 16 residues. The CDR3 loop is CASSLFGGAGRDEQYF. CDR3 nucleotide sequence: TGTGCCAGCAGCTTATTCGGGGGCGCGGGTAGGGACGAGCAGTACTTC. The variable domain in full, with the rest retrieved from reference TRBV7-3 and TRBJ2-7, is GAGVSQTPSNKVTEKGKYVELRCDPISGHTALYWYRQSLGQGPEFLIYFQGTGAADDSGLPNDRFFAVRPEGSVSTLKIQRTERGDSAVYLCASSLFGGAGRDEQYFGPGTRLTVT.

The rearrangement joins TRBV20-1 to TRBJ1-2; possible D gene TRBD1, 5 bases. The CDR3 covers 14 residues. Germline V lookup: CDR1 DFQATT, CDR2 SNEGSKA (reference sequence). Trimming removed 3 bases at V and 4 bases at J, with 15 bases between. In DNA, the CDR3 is TGCAGTGCTAGCCCCCGTTCAGGGACCTATGGCTACACCTTC. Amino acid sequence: CSASPRSGTYGYTF.

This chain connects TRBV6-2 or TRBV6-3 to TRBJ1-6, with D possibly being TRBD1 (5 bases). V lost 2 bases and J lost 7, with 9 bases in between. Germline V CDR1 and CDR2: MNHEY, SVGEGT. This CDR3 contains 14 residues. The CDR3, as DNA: TGTGCCAGCAGTTACGACGGGACCAATTCACCCCTCCACTTT. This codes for CASSYDGTNSPLHF.

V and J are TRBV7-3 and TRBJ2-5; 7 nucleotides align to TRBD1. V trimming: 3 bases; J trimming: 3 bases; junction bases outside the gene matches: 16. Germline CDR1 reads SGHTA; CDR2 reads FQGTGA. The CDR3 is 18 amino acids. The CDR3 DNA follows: TGTGCCAGCAGCTTTCAGGGCGGAAGCAGGGGGTGGGAAGAGACCCAGTACTTC. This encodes CASSFQGGSRGWEETQYF.

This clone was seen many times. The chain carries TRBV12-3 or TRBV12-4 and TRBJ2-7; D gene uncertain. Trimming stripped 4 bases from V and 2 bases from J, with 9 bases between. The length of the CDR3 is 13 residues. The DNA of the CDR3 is TGTGCCAGCAGTTGGGCGGTGACCTACGAGCAGTACTTC. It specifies CASSWAVTYEQYF.

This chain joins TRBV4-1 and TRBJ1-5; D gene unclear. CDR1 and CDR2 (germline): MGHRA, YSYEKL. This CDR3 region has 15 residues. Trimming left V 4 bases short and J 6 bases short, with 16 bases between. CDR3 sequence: CASSLLLGLSQPQHF. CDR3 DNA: TGCGCCAGCAGCCTCCTGTTGGGGTTGTCTCAGCCCCAGCATTTT.

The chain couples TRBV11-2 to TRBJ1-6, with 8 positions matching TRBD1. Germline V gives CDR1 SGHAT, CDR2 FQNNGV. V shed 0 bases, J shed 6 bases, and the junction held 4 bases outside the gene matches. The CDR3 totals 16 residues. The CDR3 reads CASSLDLGQVNSPLHF. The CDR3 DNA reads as TGTGCCAGCAGCTTAGATCTGGGACAGGTTAATTCACCCCTCCACTTT. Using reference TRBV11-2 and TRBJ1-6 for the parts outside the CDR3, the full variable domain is EAGVAQSPRYKIIEKRQSVAFWCNPISGHATLYWYQQILGQGPKLLIQFQNNGVVDDSQLPKDRFSAERLKGVDSTLKIQPAKLEDSAVYLCASSLDLGQVNSPLHFGNGTRLTVT.

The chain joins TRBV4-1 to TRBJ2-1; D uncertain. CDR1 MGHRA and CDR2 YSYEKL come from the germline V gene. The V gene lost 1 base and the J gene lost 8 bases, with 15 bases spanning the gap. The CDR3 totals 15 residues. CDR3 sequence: CASSQVPSSRHEQFF. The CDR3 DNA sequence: TGCGCCAGCAGCCAAGTCCCGTCGAGCCGCCATGAGCAGTTCTTC.

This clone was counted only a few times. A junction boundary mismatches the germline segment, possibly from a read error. This CDR3 is CATSDSRTNTGELSF. The DNA for the CDR3 is TGTGCCACCAGTGATTCCCGTACGAACACCGGGGAGCTGTCTTTT. The chain carries TRBV24-1 and TRBJ2-2, with a weak D call TRBD2 (5 bases). Germline-derived CDR1 and CDR2 are KGHDR and SFDVKD. This CDR3 spans 15 amino acids.

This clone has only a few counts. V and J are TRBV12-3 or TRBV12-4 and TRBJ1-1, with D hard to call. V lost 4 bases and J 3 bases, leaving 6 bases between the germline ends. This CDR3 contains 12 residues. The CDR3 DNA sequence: TGTGCCAGCAGTTACTGGGACACTGAAGCTTTCTTT. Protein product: CASSYWDTEAFF.

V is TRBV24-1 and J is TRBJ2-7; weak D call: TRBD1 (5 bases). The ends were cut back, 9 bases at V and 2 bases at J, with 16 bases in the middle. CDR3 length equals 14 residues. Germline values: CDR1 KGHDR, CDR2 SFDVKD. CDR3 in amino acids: CATGSDRPPYEQYF. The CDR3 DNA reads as TGTGCCACCGGGTCAGACAGACCCCCCTACGAGCAGTACTTC.

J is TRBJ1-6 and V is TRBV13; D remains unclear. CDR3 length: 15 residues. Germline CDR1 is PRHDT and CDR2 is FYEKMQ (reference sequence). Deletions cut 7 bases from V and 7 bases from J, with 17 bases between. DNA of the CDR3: TGTGCCAGCATTGAGTTGGGTAGAGGAAATTCACCCCTCCACTTT. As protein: CASIELGRGNSPLHF.

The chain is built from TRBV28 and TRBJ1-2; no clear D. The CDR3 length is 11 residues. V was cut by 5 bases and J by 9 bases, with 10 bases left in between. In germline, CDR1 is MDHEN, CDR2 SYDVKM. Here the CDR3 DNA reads TGTGCCAGCAGTCAAGGGATTAGCTACACCTTC. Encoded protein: CASSQGISYTF.

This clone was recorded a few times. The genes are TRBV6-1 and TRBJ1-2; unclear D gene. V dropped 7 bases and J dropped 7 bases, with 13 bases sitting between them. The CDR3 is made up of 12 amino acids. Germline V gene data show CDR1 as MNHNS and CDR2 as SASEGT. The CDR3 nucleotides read TGTGCCAGCACCGGGCCAGAGGGTGGCTACACCTTC. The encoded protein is CASTGPEGGYTF.

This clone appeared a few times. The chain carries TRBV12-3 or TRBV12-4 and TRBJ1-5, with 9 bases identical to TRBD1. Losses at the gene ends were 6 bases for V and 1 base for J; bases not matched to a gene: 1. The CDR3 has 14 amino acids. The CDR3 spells CASRGTGSNQPQHF. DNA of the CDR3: TGTGCCAGCAGGGGGACAGGGAGCAATCAGCCCCAGCATTTT.

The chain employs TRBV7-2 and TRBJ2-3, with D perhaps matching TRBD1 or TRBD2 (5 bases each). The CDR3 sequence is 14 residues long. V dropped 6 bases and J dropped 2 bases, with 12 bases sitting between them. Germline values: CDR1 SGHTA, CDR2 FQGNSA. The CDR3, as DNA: TGTGCCAGCAGACGACCGGGACCCACAGATACGCAGTATTTT. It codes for CASRRPGPTDTQYF.

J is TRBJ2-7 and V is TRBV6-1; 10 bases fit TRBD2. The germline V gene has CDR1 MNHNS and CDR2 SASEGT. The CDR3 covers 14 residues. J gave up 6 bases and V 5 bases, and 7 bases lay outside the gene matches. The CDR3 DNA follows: TGTGCCAGCAGTCCAAAGCGGGAGGGCCGCGAGCAGTACTTC. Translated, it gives CASSPKREGREQYF.

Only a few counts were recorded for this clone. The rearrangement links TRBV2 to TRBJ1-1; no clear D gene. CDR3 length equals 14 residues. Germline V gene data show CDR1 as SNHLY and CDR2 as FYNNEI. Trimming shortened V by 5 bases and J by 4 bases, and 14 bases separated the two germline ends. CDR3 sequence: CASSTAQVGTEAFF. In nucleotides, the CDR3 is TGTGCCAGCAGTACCGCCCAGGTCGGCACTGAAGCTTTCTTT.

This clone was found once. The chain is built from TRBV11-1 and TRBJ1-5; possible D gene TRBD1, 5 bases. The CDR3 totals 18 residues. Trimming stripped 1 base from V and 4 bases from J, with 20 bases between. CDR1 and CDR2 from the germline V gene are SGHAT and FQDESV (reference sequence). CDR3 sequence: CASSLVNIGWGNNQPQHF. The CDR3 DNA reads TGTGCCAGCAGCTTAGTTAATATAGGTTGGGGGAATAATCAGCCCCAGCATTTT.

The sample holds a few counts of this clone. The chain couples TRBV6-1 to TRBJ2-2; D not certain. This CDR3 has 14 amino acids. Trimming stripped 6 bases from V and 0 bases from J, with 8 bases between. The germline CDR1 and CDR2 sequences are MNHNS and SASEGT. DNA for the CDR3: TGTGCCAGCAGCAAATTTTCGAACACCGGGGAGCTGTTTTTT. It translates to CASSKFSNTGELFF.

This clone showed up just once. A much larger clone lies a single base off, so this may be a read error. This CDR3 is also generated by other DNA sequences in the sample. This chain's CDR3 is CASSQEGASEQFF. The DNA of the CDR3 is TGTGCCAGTAGCCAAGAGGGCGCCAGTGAGCAGTTCTTC. This chain connects TRBV4-2 to TRBJ2-1, with D tentatively TRBD2 (5 bases). The CDR3 loop spans 13 amino acids. Germline V gene data show CDR1 as LGHNA and CDR2 as YNFKEQ.

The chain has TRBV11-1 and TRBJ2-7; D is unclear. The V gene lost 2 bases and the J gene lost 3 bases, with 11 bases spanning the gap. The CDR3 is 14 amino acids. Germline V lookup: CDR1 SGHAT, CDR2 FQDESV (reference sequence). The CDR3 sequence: CASSLTGYHYEQYF. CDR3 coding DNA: TGTGCCAGCAGCTTAACCGGTTATCACTACGAGCAGTACTTC. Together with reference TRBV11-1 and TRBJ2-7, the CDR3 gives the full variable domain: EAEVAQSPRYKITEKSQAVAFWCDPISGHATLYWYRQILGQGPELLVQFQDESVVDDSQLPKDRFSAERLKGVDSTLKIQPAELGDSAMYLCASSLTGYHYEQYFGPGTRLTVT.

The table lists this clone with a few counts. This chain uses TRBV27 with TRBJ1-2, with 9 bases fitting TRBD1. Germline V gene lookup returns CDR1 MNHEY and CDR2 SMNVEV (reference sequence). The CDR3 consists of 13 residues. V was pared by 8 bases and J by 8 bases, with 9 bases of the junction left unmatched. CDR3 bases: TGTGCCAGCGGGGGGTTGACAGGGGGAGGCTACACCTTC. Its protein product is CASGGLTGGGYTF.

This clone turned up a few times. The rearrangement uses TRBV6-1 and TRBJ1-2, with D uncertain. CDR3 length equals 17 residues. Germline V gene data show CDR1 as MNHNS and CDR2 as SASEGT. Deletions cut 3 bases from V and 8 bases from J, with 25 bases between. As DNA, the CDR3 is TGTGCCAGCAGTGACTACCGCGAGCTCGTCCGACTCGACGGCTACACCTTC. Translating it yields CASSDYRELVRLDGYTF.

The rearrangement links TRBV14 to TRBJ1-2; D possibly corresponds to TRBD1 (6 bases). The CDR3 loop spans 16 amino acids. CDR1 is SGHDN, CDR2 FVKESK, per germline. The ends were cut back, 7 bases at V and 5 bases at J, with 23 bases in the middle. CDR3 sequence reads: CASIARGLQGWYGYTF. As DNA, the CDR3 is TGTGCCAGCATCGCCAGGGGCCTTCAGGGGTGGTATGGCTACACCTTC.

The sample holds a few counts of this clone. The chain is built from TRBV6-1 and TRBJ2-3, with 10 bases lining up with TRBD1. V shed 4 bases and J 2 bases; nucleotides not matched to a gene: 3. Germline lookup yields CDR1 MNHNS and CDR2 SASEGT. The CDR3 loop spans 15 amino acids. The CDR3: CASSGGQGNTDTQYF. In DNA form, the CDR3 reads TGTGCCAGCAGTGGGGGACAGGGGAACACAGATACGCAGTATTTT.